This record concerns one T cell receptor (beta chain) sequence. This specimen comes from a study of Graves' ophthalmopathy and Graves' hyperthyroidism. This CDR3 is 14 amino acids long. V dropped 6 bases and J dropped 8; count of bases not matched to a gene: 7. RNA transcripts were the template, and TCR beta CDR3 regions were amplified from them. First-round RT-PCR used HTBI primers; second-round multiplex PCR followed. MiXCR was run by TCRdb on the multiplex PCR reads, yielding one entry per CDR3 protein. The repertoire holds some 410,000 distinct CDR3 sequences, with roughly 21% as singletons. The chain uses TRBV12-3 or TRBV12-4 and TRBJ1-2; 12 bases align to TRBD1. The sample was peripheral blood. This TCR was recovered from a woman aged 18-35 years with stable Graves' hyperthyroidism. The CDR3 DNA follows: TGTGCCAGCAGCCCGGGACAGGGGGCGCAAGGCTACACCTTC. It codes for CASSPGQGAQGYTF.